This note documents a single T cell receptor beta chain sequence. This sample is drawn from a study of blood T cell repertoires in COVID-19. As for the study in general: The United States, Italy and Spain were the sources of the acute and convalescent COVID-19 samples.

Study processing details: Using reference gene primer amplification, nucleated cell counts were estimated. TCRdb keeps only in-frame clones here, not all; method: immunoSEQ multiplex PCR. V and J calls and clone size are copied from that table; D and trimming were computed from the DNA. The sample lists about 330,000 clones, 85% to 90% occurring once. Trimming removed 7 bases at V and 0 bases at J, with 17 bases between. This CDR3 region has 16 residues. Germline loops: CDR1 SEHNR, CDR2 FQNEAQ (reference sequence). Categorization into cohorts depended on clinical history that participants reported. All recovered Cohort 3 donors got two negative PCRs, got clearance, or saw symptom resolution.

This sequence was found in a woman between 18 and 30 years old who had recovered from COVID-19. Input material: PBMCs or T cells enriched from blood (not recorded which). V gene TRBV7-9 combines with J gene TRBJ2-3; D is possibly TRBD2 (6 bases). DNA for the CDR3: TGTGCCAGCATCCCTTCGGGGGTCACTAGCACAGATACGCAGTATTTT. Translating it yields CASIPSGVTSTDTQYF.